The 21 T cell receptor beta chains below all came from one sample that was sequenced in a study of human T cells and chemical hapten exposure. Time point reported: patch test 1, 2 weeks after DPC sensitization. The treatment was: therapeutic diphenylcyclopropenone sensitization with weekly scalp DPC. Unfractionated whole blood was the source of the extracted total RNA. TCRdb itself ran the RACE reads through MiXCR, one entry per CDR3 protein. The data show some 52,000 distinct CDR3 sequences, roughly 9.6% seen once. The sequencing used whole blood, collected in connection with sensitization to the hapten diphenylcyclopropenone (DPC). These receptors were collected from a middle-aged woman with alopecia areata. Some clones in this sample may be carry-over from other donors' samples.

The chain has TRBV12-3 or TRBV12-4 and TRBJ2-3; D is uncertain. The CDR3 runs 14 residues. The V and J ends lost 3 bases and 0 bases respectively, with 7 bases between them. The CDR3 reads CASSFRSSTDTQYF. The CDR3 DNA follows: TGTGCCAGCAGTTTTCGGTCGAGCACAGATACGCAGTATTTT.

Worth noting for this clonotype: One end of the junction varies from germline; a read error may be responsible. The V gene is TRBV7-7, the J gene TRBJ2-3; 7 bases align to TRBD2. There are 15 residues in the CDR3. Germline V CDR1 and CDR2: SSHAT, FNYEAQ (reference sequence). CDR3 sequence (DNA): TGTGCTAGCAGCTTAGTTGGGGGGGAGGCAGATACGCAGTATTTT. Its protein product is CASSLVGGEADTQYF.

This chain links TRBV18 with TRBJ1-4; D not resolved. The CDR3 totals 14 residues. Trimming took 3 bases from V and 7 from J, leaving 12 bases between them. Germline V CDR1 and CDR2: KGHSH, LQKENI. The CDR3 DNA sequence: TGTGCCAGCTCACCCCTCCTCCAAGGTGAAAAACTGTTTTTT. Amino acids: CASSPLLQGEKLFF.

This clonotype showed up just a few times. This sequence joins TRBV20-1 and TRBJ1-1; no clear D. This CDR3 spans 14 amino acids. Trimming cost V 2 bases and J 6 bases, with 16 bases left between them. The germline V gene encodes CDR1 DFQATT and CDR2 SNEGSKA (reference sequence). This chain's CDR3 is CSARIGRAGPEAFF. In DNA, the CDR3 is TGCAGTGCTAGAATCGGACGGGCCGGCCCTGAAGCTTTCTTT.

This clonotype has only a few counts. The rearrangement uses TRBV7-9 and TRBJ1-5, with D perhaps TRBD1 (5 bases). There are 13 residues in the CDR3. Trimming left V 3 bases short and J 7 bases short, with 10 bases between. CDR1 and CDR2 from the germline V gene are SEHNR and FQNEAQ (reference sequence). This chain's CDR3 is CASSLGGSQPQHF. The CDR3 bases are TGTGCCAGCAGCTTGGGGGGATCCCAGCCCCAGCATTTT. Complete variable domain (other parts from reference TRBV7-9 and TRBJ1-5): DTGVSQNPRHKITKRGQNVTFRCDPISEHNRLYWYRQTLGQGPEFLTYFQNEAQLEKSRLLSDRFSAERPKGSFSTLEIQRTEQGDSAMYLCASSLGGSQPQHFGDGTRLSIL.

The chain joins TRBV3-1 to TRBJ1-1; 7 bases are a match to TRBD1. CDR1 LGHDT and CDR2 YNNKEL come from the germline V gene (reference sequence). CDR3 size: 14 residues. The J segment lost 1 base and the V segment lost 1 base, leaving 0 bases of the junction unmatched. CDR3 in amino acids: CASSQGQGNTEAFF. CDR3 sequence (DNA): TGTGCCAGCAGCCAAGGACAGGGGAACACTGAAGCTTTCTTT.

There are a few counts of this clonotype. The chain combines TRBV5-1 with TRBJ2-3; D is unclear. CDR3 size: 13 residues. Germline values: CDR1 SGHRS, CDR2 YFSETQ. Trimming removed 7 bases at V and 1 base at J, with 10 bases between. CDR3 DNA sequence: TGCGCCAGCGCCGGCACTCGCACAGATACGCAGTATTTT. It encodes CASAGTRTDTQYF.

The J gene is TRBJ2-5, the V gene TRBV28, with D maybe TRBD1 (6 bases). The CDR3 is made up of 15 amino acids. V shed 6 bases and J shed 2 bases, with 16 bases lying between them. Germline CDR1 and CDR2: MDHEN and SYDVKM. Here the CDR3 reads CASRQGRVFQETQYF. CDR3 nucleotides: TGTGCCAGCAGACAGGGACGGGTGTTTCAAGAGACCCAGTACTTC.

The rearrangement joins TRBV6-6 to TRBJ1-1; D unclear. V shed 7 bases and J shed 6 bases, with 15 bases lying between them. The CDR3 length is 13 residues. Germline V gene lookup returns CDR1 MNHNY and CDR2 SVGAGI (reference sequence). CDR3: CASMEGAWAEAFF. CDR3 DNA sequence: TGTGCCAGCATGGAGGGCGCTTGGGCTGAAGCTTTCTTT.

The chain couples TRBV29-1 to TRBJ2-2, with D tentatively TRBD1 or TRBD2 (5 bases each). Looked up from germline, CDR1 is SQVTM and CDR2 is ANQGSEA. This CDR3 has 13 residues. V was trimmed by 7 bases and J by 2 bases, leaving 11 bases between them. The CDR3 spells CSAGTDNTGELFF. The DNA for the CDR3 is TGCAGCGCCGGGACCGATAACACCGGGGAGCTGTTTTTT.

The chain's CDR3 is CASSPNIETEEKLFF. In DNA, the CDR3 is TGTGCCAGCTCACCAAATATCGAGACGGAGGAAAAACTGTTTTTT. This chain joins TRBV18 and TRBJ1-4, with D hard to call. The CDR3 consists of 15 residues. V dropped 2 bases and J dropped 8 bases, with 15 bases sitting between them. Germline CDR1 reads KGHSH; CDR2 reads LQKENI. Complete variable domain (other parts from reference TRBV18 and TRBJ1-4): NAGVMQNPRHLVRRRGQEARLRCSPMKGHSHVYWYRQLPEEGLKFMVYLQKENIIDESGMPKERFSAEFPKEGPSILRIQQVVRGDSAAYFCASSPNIETEEKLFFGSGTQLSVL.

The CDR3 protein is CASSPTSGVSDTQYF. In DNA, the CDR3 is TGTGCCAGCAGCCCGACTAGCGGAGTATCAGATACGCAGTATTTT. The rearrangement links TRBV7-9 to TRBJ2-3; TRBD2 agrees at 9 bases. V was clipped by 5 bases and J by 4 bases; unmatched bases: 7. Germline V gives CDR1 SEHNR, CDR2 FQNEAQ (reference sequence). The CDR3 has 15 residues.

The rearrangement joins TRBV4-2 to TRBJ2-7, with TRBD1 as a possible D gene (6 bases). Germline assignment: CDR1 LGHNA and CDR2 YNFKEQ. Trimming removed 0 bases from V and 1 base from J, with 7 bases in between. The CDR3 spans 14 residues. CDR3 protein: CASSQDDRSYEQYF. DNA of the CDR3: TGTGCCAGCAGCCAAGACGACAGGTCCTACGAGCAGTACTTC.

The chain employs TRBV10-3 and TRBJ1-5; D gene unclear. Per germline, CDR1 ENHRY and CDR2 SYGVKD. This CDR3 contains 13 residues. The V end lost 8 bases, the J end lost 0 bases, and 8 bases lay between the germline ends. This chain's CDR3 is CAIRGTSNQPQHF. Here the CDR3 DNA reads TGTGCCATCCGTGGCACTAGCAATCAGCCCCAGCATTTT.

The sample holds one count of this clonotype. V and J are TRBV27 and TRBJ2-7; D is undetermined. The ends were cut back, 5 bases at V and 8 bases at J, with 16 bases in the middle. Germline CDR1 MNHEY, CDR2 SMNVEV (reference sequence). CDR3 length equals 13 residues. The CDR3 nucleotides are TGTGCCAGCAGTCAGACGACATCTTCGAAGCAGTACTTC. Translation: CASSQTTSSKQYF.

This clonotype showed up just a few times. CDR3 sequence (DNA): TGTGCCAGCAGACCATTCAGTGGGGAGTTACATAGCAATCAGCCCCAGCATTTT. Protein sequence: CASRPFSGELHSNQPQHF. The J gene is TRBJ1-5, the V gene TRBV27; D gene uncertain. The CDR3 totals 18 residues. Per the germline V gene, CDR1 is MNHEY and CDR2 is SMNVEV (reference sequence). V lost 6 bases and J lost 0, with 21 bases in between.

This clonotype appeared many times. The chain carries TRBV4-3 and TRBJ2-3; D not resolved. The CDR3 is made up of 15 amino acids. CDR1 LGHNA and CDR2 YSLEER come from the germline V gene. V lost 0 bases to trimming and J lost 4 bases, with 11 bases between them. The CDR3 spells CASSQEQFASDTQYF. As DNA, the CDR3 is TGCGCCAGCAGCCAAGAACAGTTTGCATCAGATACGCAGTATTTT.

This clonotype was observed a few times. This chain links TRBV6-2 or TRBV6-3 with TRBJ2-7; D ambiguous. Deletions cut 6 bases from V and 3 bases from J, with 27 bases between. Per germline, CDR1 MNHEY and CDR2 SVGEGT. CDR3 length: 18 amino acids. CDR3 amino acids: CASSKGLFRTDGGYEQYF. CDR3 bases: TGTGCCAGCAGCAAAGGTCTCTTCAGGACCGATGGTGGCTACGAGCAGTACTTC.

V gene TRBV6-6 combines with J gene TRBJ1-5, with no clear D. This CDR3 is 12 amino acids long. Trimming shortened V by 7 bases and J by 5 bases, and 9 bases separated the two germline ends. Germline CDR1 MNHNY, CDR2 SVGAGI (reference sequence). In DNA form, the CDR3 reads TGTGCCAGCACCTACCAAGATCAGCCCCAGCATTTT. This translates into CASTYQDQPQHF.

This clonotype has ten or more counts. This rearrangement joins TRBV11-3 to TRBJ2-3; TRBD2 matches 9 bases. In germline, CDR1 is SGHNT, CDR2 YENEEA. V dropped 5 bases and J dropped 5; count of bases not matched to a gene: 8. This CDR3 comprises 15 residues. CDR3 sequence: CASSPGGGRGDTQYF. In DNA form, the CDR3 reads TGTGCCAGCAGCCCCGGAGGCGGGAGGGGAGATACGCAGTATTTT.

The table lists this clonotype with many counts. This rearrangement joins TRBV12-3 or TRBV12-4 to TRBJ1-2; 9 positions match TRBD1. The CDR3 length is 13 residues. The junction had 3 bases not matched to a gene; V was cut back by 6 bases and J by 4 bases. The CDR3 loop reads CASRGTGSYGYTF. CDR3 bases: TGTGCCAGCAGGGGGACAGGGTCCTATGGCTACACCTTC.